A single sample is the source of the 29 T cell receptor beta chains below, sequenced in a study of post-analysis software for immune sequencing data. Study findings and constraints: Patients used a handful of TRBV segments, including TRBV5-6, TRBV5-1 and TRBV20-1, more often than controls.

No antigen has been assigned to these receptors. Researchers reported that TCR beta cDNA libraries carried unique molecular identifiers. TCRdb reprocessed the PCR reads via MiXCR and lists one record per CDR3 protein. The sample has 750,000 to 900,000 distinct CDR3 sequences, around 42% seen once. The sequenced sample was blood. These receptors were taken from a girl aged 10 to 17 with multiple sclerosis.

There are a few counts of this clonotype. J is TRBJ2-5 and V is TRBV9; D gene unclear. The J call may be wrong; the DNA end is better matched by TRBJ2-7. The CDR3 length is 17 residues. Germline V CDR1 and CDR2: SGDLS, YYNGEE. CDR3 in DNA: TGTGCCAGCAGCGTAGATGGTGGGATGGCCCCCCCCTACGAGCAGTACTTC. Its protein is CASSVDGGMAPPYEQYF.

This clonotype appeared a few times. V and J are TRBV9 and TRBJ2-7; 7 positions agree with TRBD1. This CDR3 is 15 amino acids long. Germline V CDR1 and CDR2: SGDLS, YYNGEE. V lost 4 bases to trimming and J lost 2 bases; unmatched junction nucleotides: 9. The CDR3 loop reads CASSPTDRAAYEQYF. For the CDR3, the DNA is TGTGCCAGCAGCCCAACCGACAGGGCAGCCTACGAGCAGTACTTC.

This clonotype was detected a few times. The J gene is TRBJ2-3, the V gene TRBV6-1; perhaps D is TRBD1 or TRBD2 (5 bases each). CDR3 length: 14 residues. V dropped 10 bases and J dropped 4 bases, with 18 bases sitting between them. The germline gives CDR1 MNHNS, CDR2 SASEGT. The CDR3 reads CATKGSFVPDTQYF. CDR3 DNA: TGTGCCACCAAGGGGAGTTTTGTCCCAGATACGCAGTATTTT.

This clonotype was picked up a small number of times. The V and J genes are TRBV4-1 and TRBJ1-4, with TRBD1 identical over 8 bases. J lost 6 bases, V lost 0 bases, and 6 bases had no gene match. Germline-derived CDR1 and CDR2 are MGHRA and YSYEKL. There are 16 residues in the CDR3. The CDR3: CASSQDMGQEYEKLFF. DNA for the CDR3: TGCGCCAGCAGCCAAGATATGGGACAGGAATATGAAAAACTGTTTTTT.

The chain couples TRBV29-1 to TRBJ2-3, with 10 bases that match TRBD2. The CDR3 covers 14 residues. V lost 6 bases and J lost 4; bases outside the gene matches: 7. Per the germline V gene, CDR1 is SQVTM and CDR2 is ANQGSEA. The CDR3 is CSVPLAGGADTQYF. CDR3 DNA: TGCAGCGTCCCGTTAGCGGGAGGAGCAGATACGCAGTATTTT.

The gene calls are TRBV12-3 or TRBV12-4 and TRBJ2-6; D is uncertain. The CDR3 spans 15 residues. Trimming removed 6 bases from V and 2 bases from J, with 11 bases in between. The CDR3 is CASSLKTTGANVLTF. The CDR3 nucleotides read TGTGCCAGCAGCCTGAAGACAACTGGGGCCAACGTCCTGACTTTC.

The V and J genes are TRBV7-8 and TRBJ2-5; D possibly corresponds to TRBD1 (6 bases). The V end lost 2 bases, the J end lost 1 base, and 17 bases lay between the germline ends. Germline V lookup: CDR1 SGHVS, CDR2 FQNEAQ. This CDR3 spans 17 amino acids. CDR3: CASSLPRDKDFQETQYF. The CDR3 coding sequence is TGTGCCAGCAGCTTACCCCGGGACAAAGACTTCCAAGAGACCCAGTACTTC.

The CDR3 sequence: CASSSGAGSSYEQYF. The CDR3 coding sequence is TGTGCCAGCAGTTCCGGGGCCGGATCATCCTACGAGCAGTACTTC. The rearrangement links TRBV27 to TRBJ2-7; tentatively, D is TRBD1 or TRBD2 (5 bases each). CDR1 MNHEY and CDR2 SMNVEV come from the germline V gene (reference sequence). Trimming removed 4 bases from V and 1 base from J, with 14 bases in between. The CDR3 totals 15 residues.

CDR3 coding DNA: TGCAGCGTTGAATCGGCTGCCACAGGGGTGCAGTTCTTC. Its translation is CSVESAATGVQFF. This chain links TRBV29-1 with TRBJ2-1, with 7 bases fitting TRBD1. The CDR3 consists of 13 residues. Trimming took 2 bases from V and 12 from J; bases not matched to a gene: 10. The germline CDR1 and CDR2 sequences are SQVTM and ANQGSEA.

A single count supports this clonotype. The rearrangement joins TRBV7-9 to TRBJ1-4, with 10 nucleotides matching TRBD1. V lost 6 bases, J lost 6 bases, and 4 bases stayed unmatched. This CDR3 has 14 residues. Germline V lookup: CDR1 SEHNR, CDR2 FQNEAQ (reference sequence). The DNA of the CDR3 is TGTGCCAGCAGTCGACAGGGGGCGGATGAAAAACTGTTTTTT. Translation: CASSRQGADEKLFF.

The CDR3 loop reads CAISELWFLGGGTPNSQETQYF. DNA for the CDR3: TGTGCCATCAGTGAGCTCTGGTTTCTCGGGGGAGGGACACCGAACAGCCAAGAGACCCAGTACTTC. The chain combines TRBV10-3 with TRBJ2-5, with D maybe TRBD2 (7 bases). Between the trimmed V and J ends, which lost 2 bases and 1 base, there was a span of 32 bases. The germline V gene encodes CDR1 ENHRY and CDR2 SYGVKD. CDR3 size: 22 residues.

CDR3 DNA: TGTGCCAGCAGTTCCTCGACAGGGGCCTACGAGCAGTACTTC. This translates into CASSSSTGAYEQYF. The V gene is TRBV6-5, the J gene TRBJ2-7, with 8 bases fitting TRBD1. Germline V gives CDR1 MNHEY, CDR2 SVGAGI. J was trimmed by 2 bases and V by 4 bases; bases with no gene match: 4. The CDR3 loop spans 14 amino acids.

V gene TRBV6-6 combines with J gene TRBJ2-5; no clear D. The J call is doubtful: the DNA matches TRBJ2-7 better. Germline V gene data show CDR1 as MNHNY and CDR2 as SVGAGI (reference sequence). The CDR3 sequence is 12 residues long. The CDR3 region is CASSYTSHEQYF. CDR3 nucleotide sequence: TGTGCCAGCAGTTACACCAGCCACGAGCAGTACTTC.

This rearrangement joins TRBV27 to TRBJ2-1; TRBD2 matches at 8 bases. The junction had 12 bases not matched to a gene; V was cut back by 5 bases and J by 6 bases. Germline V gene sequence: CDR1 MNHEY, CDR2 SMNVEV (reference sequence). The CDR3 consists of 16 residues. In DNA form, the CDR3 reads TGTGCCAGCAGTCCTTCATTAGCGGGAAGACGCAATGAGCAGTTCTTC. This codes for CASSPSLAGRRNEQFF.

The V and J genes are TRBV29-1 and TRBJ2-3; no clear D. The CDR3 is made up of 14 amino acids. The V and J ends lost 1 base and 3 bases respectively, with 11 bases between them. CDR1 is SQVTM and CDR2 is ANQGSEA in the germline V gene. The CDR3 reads CSVEGLKTTDTQYF. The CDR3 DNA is TGCAGCGTTGAAGGCCTAAAGACTACAGATACGCAGTATTTT.

CDR3: CASSVVDREETQYF. CDR3 in DNA: TGTGCCAGCAGCGTGGTGGACAGGGAAGAGACCCAGTACTTC. The chain is built from TRBV9 and TRBJ2-7; 8 bases line up with TRBD1. The assigned J gene may be wrong: the sequence end matches TRBJ2-5 better. Germline-derived CDR1 and CDR2 are SGDLS and YYNGEE. This CDR3 has 14 amino acids.

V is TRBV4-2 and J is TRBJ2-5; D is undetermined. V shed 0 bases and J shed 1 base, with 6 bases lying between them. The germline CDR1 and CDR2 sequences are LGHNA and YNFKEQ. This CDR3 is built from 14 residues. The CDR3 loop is CASSQEPTQETQYF. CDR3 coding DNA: TGTGCCAGCAGCCAAGAACCTACCCAAGAGACCCAGTACTTC.

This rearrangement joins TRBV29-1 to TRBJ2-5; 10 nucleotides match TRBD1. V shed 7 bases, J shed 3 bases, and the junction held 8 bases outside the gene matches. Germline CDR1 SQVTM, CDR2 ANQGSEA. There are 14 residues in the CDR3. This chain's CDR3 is CSADPGTGEETQYF. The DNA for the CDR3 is TGCAGCGCCGACCCCGGGACAGGGGAAGAGACCCAGTACTTC.

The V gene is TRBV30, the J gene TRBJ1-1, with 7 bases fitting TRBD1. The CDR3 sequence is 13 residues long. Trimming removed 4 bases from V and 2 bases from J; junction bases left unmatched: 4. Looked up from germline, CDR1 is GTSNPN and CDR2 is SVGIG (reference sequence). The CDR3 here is CAWKQGSNTEAFF. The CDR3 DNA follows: TGTGCCTGGAAACAGGGGTCTAACACTGAAGCTTTCTTT.

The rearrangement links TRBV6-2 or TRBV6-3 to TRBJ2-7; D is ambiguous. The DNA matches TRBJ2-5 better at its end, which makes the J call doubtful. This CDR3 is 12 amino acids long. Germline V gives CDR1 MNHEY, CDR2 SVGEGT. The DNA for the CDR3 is TGTGCCAGCAGCGTCCTCGGGGAGACCCAGTACTTC. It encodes CASSVLGETQYF.

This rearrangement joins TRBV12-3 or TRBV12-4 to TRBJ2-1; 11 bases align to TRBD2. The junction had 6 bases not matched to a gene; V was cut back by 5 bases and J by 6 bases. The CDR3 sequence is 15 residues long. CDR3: CASSKTSGNTNEQFF. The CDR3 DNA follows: TGTGCCAGCAGTAAGACTAGCGGGAACACCAATGAGCAGTTCTTC.

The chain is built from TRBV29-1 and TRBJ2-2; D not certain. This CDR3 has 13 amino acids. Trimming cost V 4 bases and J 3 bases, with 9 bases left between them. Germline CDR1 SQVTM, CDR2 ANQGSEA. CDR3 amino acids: CSVAKGDTGELFF. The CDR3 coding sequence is TGCAGCGTTGCTAAAGGAGACACCGGGGAGCTGTTTTTT.

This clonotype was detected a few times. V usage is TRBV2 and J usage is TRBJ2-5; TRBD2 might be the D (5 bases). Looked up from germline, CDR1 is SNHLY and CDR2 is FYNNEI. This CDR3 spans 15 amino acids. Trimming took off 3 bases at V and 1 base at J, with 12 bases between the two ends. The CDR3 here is CASSEDRGSQETQYF. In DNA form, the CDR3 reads TGTGCCAGCAGTGAGGACCGAGGGTCCCAAGAGACCCAGTACTTC.

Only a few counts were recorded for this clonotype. CDR3 in DNA: TGTGCCAGCTCTCGGGCGGTCACAGATACGCAGTATTTT. This translates into CASSRAVTDTQYF. The chain has TRBV6-5 and TRBJ2-3; D not resolved. V gave up 8 bases and J gave up 2 bases, with 11 bases separating them. CDR3 length: 13 residues. Germline V gene lookup returns CDR1 MNHEY and CDR2 SVGAGI.

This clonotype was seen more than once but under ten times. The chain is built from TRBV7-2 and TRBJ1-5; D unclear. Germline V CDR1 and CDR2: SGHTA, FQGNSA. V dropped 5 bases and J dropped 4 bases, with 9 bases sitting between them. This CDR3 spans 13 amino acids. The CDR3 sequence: CASSPDPNQPQHF. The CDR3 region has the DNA TGTGCCAGCAGCCCCGACCCGAATCAGCCCCAGCATTTT.

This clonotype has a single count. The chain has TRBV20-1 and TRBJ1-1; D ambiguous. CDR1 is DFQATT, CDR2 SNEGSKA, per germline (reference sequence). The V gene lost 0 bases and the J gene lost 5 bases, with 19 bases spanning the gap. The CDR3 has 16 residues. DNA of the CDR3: TGCAGTGCTAGAGACCCCGGACCCCTACGACGGACTGAAGCTTTCTTT. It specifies CSARDPGPLRRTEAFF.

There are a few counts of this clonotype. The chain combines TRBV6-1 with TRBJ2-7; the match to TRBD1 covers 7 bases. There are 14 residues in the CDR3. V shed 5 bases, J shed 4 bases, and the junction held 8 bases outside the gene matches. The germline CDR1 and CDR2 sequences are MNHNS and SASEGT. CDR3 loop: CASSRQGTTYEQYF. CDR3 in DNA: TGTGCCAGCAGTCGACAGGGTACTACATACGAGCAGTACTTC.

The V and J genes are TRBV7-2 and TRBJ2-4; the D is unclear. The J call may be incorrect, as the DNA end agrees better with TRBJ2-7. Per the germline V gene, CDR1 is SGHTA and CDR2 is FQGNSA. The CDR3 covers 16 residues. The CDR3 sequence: CASSLGQLRWPHEQYF. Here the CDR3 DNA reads TGTGCCAGCAGCTTAGGTCAACTACGTTGGCCTCACGAGCAGTACTTC.

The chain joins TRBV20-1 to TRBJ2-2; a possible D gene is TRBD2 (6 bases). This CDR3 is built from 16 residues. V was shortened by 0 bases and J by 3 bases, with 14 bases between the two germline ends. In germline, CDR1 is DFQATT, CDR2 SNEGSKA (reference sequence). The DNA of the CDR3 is TGCAGTGCTAGAGATAGGCGGGATCGTTACACCGGGGAGCTGTTTTTT. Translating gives CSARDRRDRYTGELFF.